This T cell receptor beta chain appears in the sequencing data of a study of naive and memory T cell subsets. This clonotype ranks as medium-sized. CDR3 length equals 14 residues. The germline V gene encodes CDR1 SGDLS and CDR2 YYNGEE. Trimming took off 5 bases at V and 9 bases at J, with 18 bases between the two ends. Alpha and beta constant region primers primed reverse transcription for blood and skin samples. In TCRdb, the 5' RACE reads were re-called with MiXCR into one record per CDR3 protein. The repertoire consists of 25,000 to 30,000 distinct CDR3 sequences, with 20% to 25% occurring once and the leading ten covering around 1.9%. Whole-blood samples were roughly 2.3 ml of peripheral blood from healthy adult volunteers.

The receptor was derived from a female donor in good health. This chain links TRBV9 with TRBJ2-1; TRBD1 or TRBD2 may be the D gene (7 bases each). The CDR3: CASRRSGGEGEQFF. The CDR3 DNA reads as TGTGCCAGCAGACGTTCAGGGGGGGAGGGTGAGCAGTTCTTC.